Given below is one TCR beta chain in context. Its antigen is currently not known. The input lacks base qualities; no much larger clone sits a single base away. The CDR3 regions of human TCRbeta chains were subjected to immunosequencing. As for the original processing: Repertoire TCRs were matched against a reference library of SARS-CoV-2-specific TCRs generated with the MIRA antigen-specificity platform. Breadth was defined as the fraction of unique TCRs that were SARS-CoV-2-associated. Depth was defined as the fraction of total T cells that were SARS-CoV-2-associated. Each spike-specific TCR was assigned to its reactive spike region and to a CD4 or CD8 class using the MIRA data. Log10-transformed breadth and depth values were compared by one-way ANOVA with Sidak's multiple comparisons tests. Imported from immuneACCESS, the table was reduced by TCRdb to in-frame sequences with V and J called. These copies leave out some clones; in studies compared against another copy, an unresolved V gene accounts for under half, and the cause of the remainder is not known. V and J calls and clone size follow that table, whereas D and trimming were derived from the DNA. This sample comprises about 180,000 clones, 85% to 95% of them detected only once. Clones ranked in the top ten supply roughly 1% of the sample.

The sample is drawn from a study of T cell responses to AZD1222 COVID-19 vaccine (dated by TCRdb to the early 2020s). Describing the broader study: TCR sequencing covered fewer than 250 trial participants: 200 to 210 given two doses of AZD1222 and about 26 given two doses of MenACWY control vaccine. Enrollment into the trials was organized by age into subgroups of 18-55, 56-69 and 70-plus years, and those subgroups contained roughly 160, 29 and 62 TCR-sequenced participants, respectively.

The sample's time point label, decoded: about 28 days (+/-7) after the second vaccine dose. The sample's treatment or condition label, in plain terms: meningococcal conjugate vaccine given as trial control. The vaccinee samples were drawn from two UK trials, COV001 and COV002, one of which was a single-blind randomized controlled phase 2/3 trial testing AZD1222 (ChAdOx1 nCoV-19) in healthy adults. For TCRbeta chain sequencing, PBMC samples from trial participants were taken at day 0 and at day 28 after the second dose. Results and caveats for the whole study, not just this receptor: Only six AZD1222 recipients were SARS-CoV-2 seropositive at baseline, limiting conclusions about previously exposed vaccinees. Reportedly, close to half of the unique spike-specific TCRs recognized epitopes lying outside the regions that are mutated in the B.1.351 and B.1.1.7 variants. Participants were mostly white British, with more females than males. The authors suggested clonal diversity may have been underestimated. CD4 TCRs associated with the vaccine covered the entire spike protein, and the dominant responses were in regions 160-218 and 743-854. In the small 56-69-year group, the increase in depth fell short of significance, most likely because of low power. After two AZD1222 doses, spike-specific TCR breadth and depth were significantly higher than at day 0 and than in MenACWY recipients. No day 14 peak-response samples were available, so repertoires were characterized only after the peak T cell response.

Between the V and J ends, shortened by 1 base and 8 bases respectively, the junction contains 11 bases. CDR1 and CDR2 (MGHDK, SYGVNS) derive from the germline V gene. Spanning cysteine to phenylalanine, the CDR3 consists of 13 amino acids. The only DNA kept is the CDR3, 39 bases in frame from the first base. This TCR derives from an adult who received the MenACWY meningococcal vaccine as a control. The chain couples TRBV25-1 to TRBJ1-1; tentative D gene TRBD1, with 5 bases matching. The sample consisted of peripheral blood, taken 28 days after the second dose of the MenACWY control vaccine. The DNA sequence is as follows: TGTGCCAGCAGTGAATTTTGGGGGTCAGAAGCTTTCTTT. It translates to CASSEFWGSEAFF.